This T cell receptor (beta chain) came from a study of cytomegalovirus exposure and HLA in healthy donors (dated by TCRdb to 2015 to 2018). Regarding the study in general: In an earlier analysis of around 540 of the donors, approximately 300 Gb of sequence data and 90 million to 120 million unique TCR beta sequences from about 190 million T cells were reported. The number of typed donors differed by locus: about 620-640 for A, B, C, DRB1 and DQB1; 522 for DQA1; about 600 for DPA1; and around 470 for DPB1. The study was designed to test whether signatures of past pathogen exposure could be identified by cataloging public T cell receptors. Rather than using new phenotypic data, the later analysis identified candidate immune exposures from TCR beta sequences and from how often those sequences occurred across donors. To decide whether each TCR beta V gene segment behaved as functional or pseudogenic, an earlier analysis of fewer than 750 of the donors relied on high-throughput TCR beta sequencing. Roughly 5 DR-DQ haplotypes were handled as single units for association and clustering, since linkage in the cohort was strong. Among some 410 genotyped donors of the cohort, an average of around 240,000 unique TCR beta nucleotide sequences were sequenced per donor, roughly 18% of them non-productive. The genetic ancestry cluster associated with self-reported Caucasian donors included about 84% of the roughly 400 genotyped donors. The T cell repertoires of under 750 subjects were profiled by immunosequencing and related to cytomegalovirus serostatus. HLA typing included class I and class II loci at four-digit resolution. Every discovery cohort repertoire had been produced on one sequencing platform. Roughly 300 gigabases of sequencing data and approximately 85 million unique TCR sequences were included in an early release covering under 650 HLA-typed donors. To predict cytomegalovirus infection status, the study combined high-throughput TCR immunosequencing, statistical association of individual TCRs with disease status, and machine learning. To study patterns of TCR occurrence, a later analysis re-analyzed previously published TCR beta repertoires from 650 to 750 donors and added high-resolution HLA genotyping. Donor age, sex, ethnicity and CMV serostatus were collected together with the repertoire data. In a later genetic analysis, genome-wide SNP genotypes for about three fifths of the 666 donors were used, and that subset was treated as a discovery cohort. Along with the roughly 700-subject first cohort, a separate validation cohort of over a hundred different subjects was used. General findings and caveats noted by the study authors: Immune exposure information for the cohort was limited to CMV serostatus. Compared with equally common non-associated chains, HLA-associated TCR beta chains in a later analysis were more clonally expanded and had lower generation probabilities. The classifier was reported to diagnose cytomegalovirus status with high specificity and sensitivity in both the original and validation cohorts. A further reported finding was that TCR beta sequences accurately predicted the HLA-A and HLA-B alleles for most subjects in the first cohort. Broadly in line with IMGT annotations, most TCR beta V segments showed up in productive rearrangements about 87% or about 30% of the time in an earlier analysis of around 550 of the donors. A few of the identified cytomegalovirus-associated TCR beta chains were confirmed in vitro to be specific for cytomegalovirus antigens. Most TCR sequences were seen in very few donors, while some public TCRs were found in many individuals. Correlated functional status among segregating V segments might be attributable to linkage disequilibrium, but an unknown experimental factor could not be ruled out. In a later analysis, the rate of TCR association differed among HLA loci, with DRB1 alleles having the most associated TCRs and HLA-C alleles having the fewest. The study listed approximately 150 TCR beta chains as associated with cytomegalovirus. A cluster of highly shared sequence variants was judged likely to represent a technical artifact of the sequencing pipeline. A later analysis reported that several top co-occurrence clusters appeared linked to parvovirus B19, influenza, CMV and Epstein-Barr virus. Presence/absence analyses assumed roughly uniform sequencing depth across donors, an assumption that may not hold. Some IMGT-functional V segments, including TRBV6-2 and TRBV6-3, could not be told apart with the 87-base-pair reads, so those segments were excluded. When HLA alleles, especially DR and DQ, strongly co-occurred, attributing TCR associations to individual alleles was difficult. The earlier analysis of approximately 590 of the donors excluded fewer than 20 rarely observed V segments, including chromosome 9 orphons, because counts were too low. In this cohort, only TCR beta chains were sequenced, and detectable features were limited by the absence of alpha or paired-chain data. Because some donors lacked HLA typing at each locus, the association tests relied only on the typed subset. A later genetic analysis associated a missense DCLRE1C variant with V-gene and J-gene trimming of TCR beta chains, and an independent cohort replicated the association. Most CMV-associated TCR beta chains appeared to be HLA-restricted in a later analysis, and the HLA associations seemed to be driven largely by CMV exposure. A later genetic analysis reported fewer N-insertions in productive TCRs among donors in an Asian-associated ancestry cluster than the roughly 700-donor mean. According to the authors, the approach could potentially be generalized to other disease states and immunological phenotypes. Specific HLA alleles were associated with roughly 16,000 TCR beta sequences at a false discovery rate of 0.05 in a later analysis.

The CDR1 and CDR2 encoded by the germline V gene are MDHEN and SYDVKM. V lost 7 bases and J lost 4 bases; the stretch between them is 13 bases long. The CDR3 holds 13 amino acids from the cysteine to the phenylalanine. The sequence is cut down to CDR3 DNA, 39 bases in frame from base 1. The cohort consisted of 650 to 700 healthy bone marrow donors. At the time of sampling, all cohort members were nominally healthy, though unrecorded immune exposures were likely present. The donor was CMV seropositive and was included in the group of 250 to 300 seropositive cohort members. Each donor provided a peripheral blood sample, and peripheral blood mononuclear cells were used for TCR beta sequencing. The Qiagen DNeasy Blood Extraction Kit was used to extract genomic DNA from the blood cell samples. The library came from the immunoSEQ multiplex PCR assay. For the multiplex PCR, a mixture combining 60 forward primers for TCR Vbeta segments and 13 reverse primers for TCR Jbeta segments was used. The CDR3 region of rearranged TCR beta genes was amplified from genomic DNA by a multiplex PCR assay. Amplified TCR beta libraries were sequenced as 87-base-pair reads on the Illumina HiSeq System. The published analysis was carried out like this. A later analysis counted about 80 million unique TCR beta chains across the approximately 700 repertoires, and approximately 11 million of these chains were shared by at least two donors. To remove PCR and sequencing errors, raw reads were error-corrected and collapsed into unique sequences using a nearest-neighbor algorithm that merged closely related sequences. Alignment of CDR3 sequences to IMGT reference sequences was used to assign V, D and J gene segments. For a sequence to be retained, a match of at least six nucleotides was required to both a V gene segment and a J gene segment. A rearrangement counted as productive if the CDR3 had no stop codons and remained in frame with V and J, and every other rearrangement counted as non-productive. CDR3 was defined according to IMGT convention as the region running from the second conserved V-encoded cysteine to the conserved J-encoded phenylalanine. In an earlier analysis of approximately 590 of the donors, sequences lacking an unambiguous match to a single V gene segment were excluded. An earlier analysis of 587 of the donors classified V segments as functional when productive rearrangements were above 56.7% and as segregating when the standard deviation between donors was above 5%. To diagnose cytomegalovirus status from the catalog of TCR beta chain sequences, a statistical classification framework was built. A later analysis assigned V and J genes by comparing TCR nucleotide sequences with IMGT/GENE-DB human TR gene sequences. The TCRdist pipeline was used in a later analysis to assign CDR3 sequences and most-parsimonious VDJ recombination scenarios. In a later analysis, every TCR beta chain was defined by the combination of its CDR3 amino acid sequence and its V-gene family, and reads without a unique V-gene family were dropped. As a way to deal with suspected cross-contamination and a sequencing artifact, a later analysis dropped 592 nucleotide sequences that were highly shared and had low generation probability. For each public chain, a later analysis derived a clonal expansion index from normalized ranks of inferred template counts within each repertoire. A later analysis computed generation probabilities with a VDJ recombination model fitted to out-of-frame rearrangements, and checked the results against IGoR. In a later analysis, hypergeometric tests were used to score TCR-TCR, TCR-HLA and TCR-CMV co-occurrence, with a repertoire-size bias correction applied to TCR pairs. In a later analysis, false discovery rates were estimated by permuting HLA or CMV assignments 20 times. In a later analysis, co-occurring TCRs were grouped with DBSCAN, and TCRdist sequence similarity was added when clustering was performed within HLA-allele-positive subsets. Repertoires with fewer than 30,000 or more than 120,000 public chains were left out of co-occurrence clustering, as were several repertoires with anomalous nucleotide sharing. The source is immuneACCESS, and TCRdb retained only in-frame sequences with V and J called. Part of the clones is not carried over; for the studies checked, unresolved V genes explain less than half of this, and the remainder is unexplained. Clone size and the V and J calls come from that table; the DNA yielded D and trimming. This sample has about 190,000 clones in its table, and roughly 74% of those were observed once. The ten largest clones capture around 6.1% of the sample.

On this clone: Its antigen is still unknown. No much larger clone is present one base from it, and per-base qualities are unavailable.

Sequencing was performed on PBMCs. The chain joins TRBV28 to TRBJ1-2; there is no confident call for the D gene. This clonotype originated in a woman in her 30s in good health and CMV-seropositive. The CDR3: CASNPQVSYGYTF. The DNA reads as follows: TGTGCCAGCAACCCTCAGGTTAGCTATGGCTACACCTTC.